This T cell receptor (beta chain) was captured by sequencing in a study of T-cell reconstitution after alpha-beta-depleted transplantation in children. This clonotype occurred many times. Germline V gene sequence: CDR1 SNHLY, CDR2 FYNNEI. The V gene lost 6 bases and the J gene lost 3 bases, with 9 bases spanning the gap. The CDR3 length is 12 residues. Using unique molecular identifiers, the investigators prepared the TCRbeta library. TCRdb analysed the PCR reads with MiXCR anew, one entry per CDR3 protein. The sample shows over 200,000 distinct CDR3 sequences, about a tenth of them seen only once. The chain joins TRBV2 to TRBJ2-7, with a tentative D call TRBD1 (5 bases). This specimen consisted of PBMCs from the stem cell graft donor, obtained from the stem cell graft. The receptor was isolated from a human donor who donated a stem cell graft to a child with acute lymphoblastic leukemia. For the CDR3, the DNA is TGTGCCAGCAGCGCCGACAGCTACGAGCAGTACTTC. Protein product: CASSADSYEQYF.